The rows below give T cell receptor beta chains drawn from one sample of a study of control samples from healthy donors and cancer patients. Clones were sequenced by immunoSEQ multiplex PCR, and TCRdb holds only the in-frame ones, with some missing. Of 350,000 to 450,000 clones listed, 90% are singletons. Sequencing was carried out using PBMCs. These receptors originate from a man aged 35 to 55 with head and neck cancer. The conserved cysteine and the conserved F or W are not part of the CDR3 here. Clone size is not always given. Where it is, it says once, few, many or a class for expanded clones.

TRBV4-1 | once | ASSHWELAGGYT
TRBV27 | - | ASRSRGAGNTIY
TRBV6-6 | - | ACTGGNTQY
TRBV5-5 | - | AGNFFRAWYEQY
TRBV5-1 | - | ASSLALAGGPNEQF
TRBV30 | - | AWSSSSDQPQH
TRBV18 | - | ASSPDSDIYGYT
TRBV4-1 | - | ASSQDTWGGTYNEQF
TRBV11-2 | - | ASSGAGVTRNEQF
TRBV5-1 | once | ASSLGTTYNEQF
TRBV10-3 | once | AISDPPRGPSSYEQY
TRBV4-1 | once | ASSQGLIVNTEAF
TRBV5-8 | - | ASPRTDTQY
TRBV7-9 | - | ASSLVYYGYT
TRBV7-3 | - | ASSFKSLGQGISTDTQY
TRBV7-6 | - | ASSLGHPLTYEQY
TRBV19 | - | ASRATGPSYEQY
TRBV29-1 | - | SVGRTGGDYGYT
TRBV27 | - | ASSLSFNPGYNEQF
TRBV5-4 | - | ASSPRTGAGYT
TRBV9 | - | ASSVSQARGYT
TRBV3-1/TRBV3-2 | - | ASSPFGVYEQY
TRBV2 | - | ASLPGQNTGELF
TRBV2 | - | ASSDGTGGNEKLF
TRBV6-5 | - | ASSGRRAPSYEQY
TRBV27 | - | ASSLATLPRRQY
TRBV3-1/TRBV3-2 | - | ASRGGKGYT
TRBV30 | - | AWSFDTEAF
TRBV5-6 | - | ASSFAGGGSNQPQH
TRBV11-2 | - | ASSSGLDRSYEQY
TRBV5-8 | - | ASAPGLGTYEQY